Listed below are T cell receptor beta chains from one sample, sequenced in a study of cytomegalovirus exposure and HLA in healthy donors. Measured with immunoSEQ multiplex PCR; TCRdb has only the in-frame clones, and not every one. The table shows tens of thousands of clones, with roughly 72% occurring only once. Sequencing was done on a sample of PBMCs. These receptors came from a woman in her thirties or forties in good health and CMV-seropositive. The CDR3 runs from the conserved cysteine through the conserved F or W.

>TRBV6-5|TRBJ2-3
CASRVTDTDTQYF
>TRBV18|TRBJ2-3
CASSPPSDRVGTDTQYF
>TRBV5-1|TRBJ1-1
CASSSRGFFDTEAFF
>TRBV10-3|TRBJ1-5
CASTDMPYSNQPQHF
>TRBV5-1|TRBJ1-6
CASSWDGGGSPLHF
>TRBV6-6|TRBJ1-2
CASSDTGQKVYTF
>TRBV2|TRBJ2-7
CASVRSDSYEQYF
>TRBV10-1|TRBJ2-7
CASSDPRGSYEQYF
>TRBV28|TRBJ1-2
CASSPSGQGYGYPF
>TRBV5-1|TRBJ1-1
CASRPRDRSMNTEAFF
>TRBV4-1|TRBJ2-3
CASSPRASGGPTDTQYF
>TRBV9|TRBJ1-2
CASSVDTNYGYTF
>TRBV19|TRBJ2-1
CASSIGGGGRFF
>TRBV7-7|TRBJ2-5
CASSLMGVYASQYF
>TRBV18|TRBJ2-3
CASSFDSRGGTDTQYF
>TRBV2|TRBJ1-3
CARSSTQGDGNTIYF
>TRBV7-9|TRBJ2-3
CASYAGYGVSDTQYF
>TRBV4-3|TRBJ2-1
CASSQEAGPRSTNEQFF
>TRBV27|TRBJ1-2
CASSALTGWHGYTF
>TRBV5-1|TRBJ2-3
CASSLDTGLTDTQYF
>TRBV4-1|TRBJ1-2
CASRPFREGFYGYTF
>TRBV27|TRBJ1-1
CASTVYGSGKTEAFF
>TRBV4-1|TRBJ1-2
CASSQGRTGDYGYTF
>TRBV7-9|TRBJ2-7
CASSLAGILDEQYF
>TRBV6-5|TRBJ2-5
CASSYLPGQGPETQYF
>TRBV5-6|TRBJ2-7
CASSLRQQLYEQYF
>TRBV28|TRBJ2-7
CASLPSGQIREQYF